These T cell receptor beta chains were read from a single sample in a study. TCRdb passed the 5' RACE reads through MiXCR, listing each CDR3 protein once. The data contain tens of thousands of distinct CDR3 sequences, around 25% of them singletons. Material for sequencing was tumor-infiltrating naive CD4+ T cells sorted from the breast tumor. These receptors all come from a female donor with breast cancer. CDR3s leave out the opening cysteine and the closing phenylalanine or tryptophan.

j_call: TRBJ2-6
v_call: TRBV27
cdr3_aa: ASSLSGPSYGGANVLT

j_call: TRBJ2-7
v_call: TRBV29-1
cdr3_aa: SVEWGAREY

j_call: TRBJ1-2
v_call: TRBV15
cdr3_aa: ATSRDPTGDGYT

j_call: TRBJ1-5
v_call: TRBV5-1
cdr3_aa: ASSYGLNQPQH

j_call: TRBJ1-2
v_call: TRBV5-5
cdr3_aa: ASSLGPATYGYT

j_call: TRBJ2-3
v_call: TRBV20-1
cdr3_aa: SARTSGSSSMQY

j_call: TRBJ2-1
v_call: TRBV12-3/TRBV12-4
cdr3_aa: ASSTLNEQF

j_call: TRBJ2-5
v_call: TRBV7-6
cdr3_aa: ASSLEALRGTQY

j_call: TRBJ2-5
v_call: TRBV9
cdr3_aa: ASSPLDGETQY

j_call: TRBJ1-2
v_call: TRBV29-1
cdr3_aa: SVRQGGDGYT

j_call: TRBJ2-7
v_call: TRBV6-2/TRBV6-3
cdr3_aa: ASSYLGIPSEQY

j_call: TRBJ1-1
v_call: TRBV5-1
cdr3_aa: ASSLEGGVSTEAF

j_call: TRBJ2-3
v_call: TRBV29-1
cdr3_aa: SVADGLLGGDTQY

j_call: TRBJ1-2
v_call: TRBV12-3/TRBV12-4
cdr3_aa: ASSLRQGATGYT

j_call: TRBJ2-7
v_call: TRBV7-2
cdr3_aa: ASSLGRAREQY

j_call: TRBJ2-1
v_call: TRBV5-1
cdr3_aa: ASRASGSYEQF

j_call: TRBJ2-1
v_call: TRBV11-2
cdr3_aa: ASSLRTTERGQF

j_call: TRBJ1-2
v_call: TRBV6-6
cdr3_aa: ASSNYGYT

j_call: TRBJ1-5
v_call: TRBV10-3
cdr3_aa: AIRDTGGDNQPQH

j_call: TRBJ1-5
v_call: TRBV7-2
cdr3_aa: ASSLERGGAQH

j_call: TRBJ1-2
v_call: TRBV12-3/TRBV12-4
cdr3_aa: ASAFLGQAQPRDGYT

j_call: TRBJ1-6
v_call: TRBV9
cdr3_aa: ASSAGPASDSPLH

j_call: TRBJ2-1
v_call: TRBV28
cdr3_aa: ASSLSGTSGSRTEQF

j_call: TRBJ2-1
v_call: TRBV7-9
cdr3_aa: AGSPNVAGLQEQF

j_call: TRBJ1-5
v_call: TRBV28
cdr3_aa: ASSLFRTGENQPQH

j_call: TRBJ2-1
v_call: TRBV20-1
cdr3_aa: SASLAGGLYEQL

j_call: TRBJ2-3
v_call: TRBV28
cdr3_aa: ALGGRTDTQY

j_call: TRBJ1-2
v_call: TRBV20-1
cdr3_aa: SAKGLVGDPNYGYT

j_call: TRBJ1-6
v_call: TRBV5-1
cdr3_aa: ASSPTGDDSPLH

j_call: TRBJ2-1
v_call: TRBV12-3/TRBV12-4
cdr3_aa: ASSPDRSSYNEQF

j_call: TRBJ2-3
v_call: TRBV9
cdr3_aa: ASSHTQGWDTQY

j_call: TRBJ2-1
v_call: TRBV9
cdr3_aa: ASSVTDSPAQEQF